These 15 T cell receptor beta chains share one sample of origin, sequenced in a study of blood T cell repertoires in COVID-19. The assay was immunoSEQ multiplex PCR, and TCRdb's table has in-frame clones only and misses some. The sample shows about 360,000 clones, over 75% of them seen only once. Sequencing was performed on PBMCs or T cells enriched from blood (not recorded which). These receptors were taken from a man between 35 and 55 years old in a cohort exposed to, infected with or recovered from COVID-19 (not recorded which).

V is TRBV6-5 and J is TRBJ2-3, with D tentatively TRBD1 (6 bases). V lost 2 bases and J 0 bases, leaving 9 bases between the germline ends. Germline CDR1 and CDR2: MNHEY and SVGAGI. The CDR3 runs 15 residues. The CDR3 sequence is CASSYLGQSTDTQYF. The CDR3, as DNA: TGTGCCAGCAGTTACCTTGGACAGAGCACAGATACGCAGTATTTT.

Written as DNA, the CDR3 is TGTGCCAGCGCACTGAGAGGGCTAGGCACAGATACGCAGTATTTT. Amino acids: CASALRGLGTDTQYF. The rearrangement joins TRBV28 to TRBJ2-3; the D gene is possibly TRBD2 (5 bases). CDR1 is MDHEN and CDR2 is SYDVKM in the germline V gene. The CDR3 is 15 residues long. Trimming pared 8 bases from V and 1 base from J, leaving 16 bases between.

The chain joins TRBV3-1 (or the pseudogene TRBV3-2) to TRBJ1-3; D call uncertain. V was pared by 4 bases and J by 5 bases, with 12 bases between. The CDR3 consists of 14 residues. Germline assignment: CDR1 LGHDT and CDR2 YNNKEL (reference sequence). The CDR3 sequence is CASSPEAYRNTIYF. DNA for the CDR3: TGTGCCAGCAGCCCCGAAGCCTATCGAAACACCATATATTTT.

V usage is TRBV5-8 and J usage is TRBJ1-1; tentative D call: TRBD1 (6 bases). Trimming stripped 5 bases from V and 2 bases from J, with 7 bases between. This CDR3 is built from 12 residues. Germline CDR1 reads SGHTS; CDR2 reads YDEGEE. The CDR3 sequence: CASRGGNTEAFF. DNA of the CDR3: TGTGCCAGCAGAGGGGGAAACACTGAAGCTTTCTTT.

The chain couples TRBV19 to TRBJ1-2; D perhaps matches TRBD1 (6 bases). The V end was cut by 3 bases, the J end by 1 base, with 15 bases between. The V gene's germline CDR1 is LNHDA and CDR2 SQIVND (reference sequence). The CDR3 has 16 residues. The CDR3: CASSISGQGSNYGYTF. DNA of the CDR3: TGTGCCAGTAGTATTTCCGGCCAGGGGAGTAACTATGGCTACACCTTC.

CDR3 sequence: CAWRPTGLTGNTIYF. The CDR3 DNA follows: TGTGCCTGGAGACCGACAGGGTTAACGGGAAACACCATATATTTT. The gene calls are TRBV30 and TRBJ1-3; 7 positions agree with TRBD1. CDR3 length: 15 residues. V lost 3 bases and J lost 4; bases outside the gene matches: 9. Germline V gene lookup returns CDR1 GTSNPN and CDR2 SVGIG (reference sequence).

CDR3 sequence: CASSLDYSNQPQHF. CDR3 bases: TGTGCCAGCAGCTTAGATTATAGCAATCAGCCCCAGCATTTT. This chain joins TRBV11-2 and TRBJ1-5; D unclear. This CDR3 contains 14 residues. V lost 0 bases to trimming and J lost 0 bases, with 3 bases between them. Looked up from germline, CDR1 is SGHAT and CDR2 is FQNNGV.

V is TRBV5-1 and J is TRBJ2-2; weak D call: TRBD2 (5 bases). Germline CDR1 and CDR2: SGHRS and YFSETQ. V was cut by 5 bases and J by 0 bases, with 14 bases left in between. CDR3 length equals 16 residues. The CDR3 DNA sequence: TGCGCCAGCAGGCGTTACAGCGGCGCGAACACCGGGGAGCTGTTTTTT. Translated, it gives CASRRYSGANTGELFF. Filled out from reference TRBV5-1 and TRBJ2-2, the complete variable domain reads KAGVTQTPRYLIKTRGQQVTLSCSPISGHRSVSWYQQTPGQGLQFLFEYFSETQRNKGNFPGRFSGRQFSNSRSEMNVSTLELGDSALYLCASRRYSGANTGELFFGEGSRLTVL.

The rearrangement links TRBV27 to TRBJ1-1; maybe TRBD1 (5 bases). V lost 4 bases, J lost 10 bases, and 19 bases lay in between. CDR1 is MNHEY and CDR2 is SMNVEV in the germline V gene (reference sequence). The CDR3 has 14 residues. The CDR3 is CASSSGDSSRRAFF. The CDR3 DNA sequence: TGTGCCAGCAGTTCCGGGGACTCTTCCAGGAGAGCTTTCTTT.

The chain links TRBV29-1 to TRBJ2-1; 14 nucleotides match TRBD2. This CDR3 contains 15 residues. Trimming cost V 3 bases and J 7 bases; bases outside gene matches: 5. Germline loops: CDR1 SQVTM, CDR2 ANQGSEA. Written as DNA, the CDR3 is TGCAGCGTTGAGCAGGGACTAGCGGGAGTTAATGAGCAGTTCTTC. Its translation: CSVEQGLAGVNEQFF.

The V and J genes are TRBV6-5 and TRBJ1-2; D not certain. Per the germline V gene, CDR1 is MNHEY and CDR2 is SVGAGI. Trimming took 9 bases from V and 4 from J, leaving 12 bases between them. This CDR3 spans 12 amino acids. CDR3: CAREREGYGYTF. CDR3 sequence (DNA): TGTGCCAGGGAGAGGGAAGGCTATGGCTACACCTTC.

The chain is built from TRBV19 and TRBJ2-7; D not certain. The germline V gene has CDR1 LNHDA and CDR2 SQIVND (reference sequence). The CDR3 is 14 amino acids. Trimming removed 5 bases from V and 0 bases from J, with 11 bases in between. The CDR3 sequence is CASSPARFSYEQYF. The CDR3 bases are TGTGCCAGTAGTCCGGCTAGGTTCTCCTACGAGCAGTACTTC.

V gene TRBV5-1 combines with J gene TRBJ2-4; 7 nucleotides match TRBD2. CDR3 length equals 19 residues. Germline CDR1 reads SGHRS; CDR2 reads YFSETQ. With 0 bases clipped from V and 5 bases from J, the junction kept 17 bases outside the gene matches. The CDR3 region has the DNA TGCGCCAGCAGCTTGGGGTCTGGACTAGTCCGACTTCCCGAAAACATTCAGTACTTC. It is translated as CASSLGSGLVRLPENIQYF.

The V and J genes are TRBV5-4 and TRBJ1-1; 7 bases are a match to TRBD1. V lost 4 bases, J lost 7 bases, and 7 bases stayed unmatched. This CDR3 is built from 13 residues. CDR1 and CDR2 (germline): SGHNT, YYREEE (reference sequence). For the CDR3, the DNA is TGTGCCAGCAGCCCCATGACAGGGCGTGAAGCTTTCTTT. Translation gives CASSPMTGREAFF.

J is TRBJ2-7 and V is TRBV18; 7 bases map to TRBD1. The CDR3 extends over 15 amino acids. Germline V CDR1 and CDR2: KGHSH, LQKENI. With V trimmed by 4 bases and J by 2 bases, 8 bases remained unmatched. As DNA, the CDR3 is TGTGCCAGCTCACTATATTCAGGGGGTGCCTACGAGCAGTACTTC. Translating it yields CASSLYSGGAYEQYF.